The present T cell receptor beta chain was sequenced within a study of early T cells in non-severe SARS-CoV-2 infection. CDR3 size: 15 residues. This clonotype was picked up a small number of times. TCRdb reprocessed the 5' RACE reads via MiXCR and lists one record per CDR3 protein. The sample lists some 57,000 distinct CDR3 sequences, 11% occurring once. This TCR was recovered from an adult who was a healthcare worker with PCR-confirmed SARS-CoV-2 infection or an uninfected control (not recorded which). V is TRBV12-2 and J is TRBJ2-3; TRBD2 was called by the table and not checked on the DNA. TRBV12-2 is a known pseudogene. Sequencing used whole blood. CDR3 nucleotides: TGTGCAAGTCGCCTACCACTAGCGGGACCTCCGGGGCAGTATTTT. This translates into CASRLPLAGPPGQYF.